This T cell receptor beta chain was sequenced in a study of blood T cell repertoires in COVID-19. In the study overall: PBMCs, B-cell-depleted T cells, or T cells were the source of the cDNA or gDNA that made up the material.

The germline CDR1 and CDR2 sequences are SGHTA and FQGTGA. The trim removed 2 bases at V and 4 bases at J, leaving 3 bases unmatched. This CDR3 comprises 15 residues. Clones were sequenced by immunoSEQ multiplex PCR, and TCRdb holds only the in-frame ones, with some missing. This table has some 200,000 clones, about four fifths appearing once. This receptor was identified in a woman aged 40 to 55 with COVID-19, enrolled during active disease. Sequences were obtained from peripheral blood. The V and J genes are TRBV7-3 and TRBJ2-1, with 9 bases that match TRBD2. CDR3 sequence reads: CASSLDSGGYNEQFF. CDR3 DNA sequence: TGTGCCAGCAGCTTAGATAGCGGGGGATACAATGAGCAGTTCTTC.